This is a list of T cell receptor beta chains from one sample in a study of T cell changes during pregnancy in multiple sclerosis. Assay used: immunoSEQ multiplex PCR; TCRdb lists only in-frame clones, some missing. This sample has 60,000 or so clones; 90% occur once, and the top ten carry approximately 2.3%. Sequences were derived from peripheral blood, sampled in the second trimester of pregnancy. These receptors were taken from a female donor in good health, enrolled as a control in a pregnancy study. Both conserved end residues are part of each CDR3. D genes are given only for firm matches. Size tells how often a clone was seen (once, few, many) or the class of an expanded clone, and some rows leave it out.

length	size	V	D	J	CDR3	DNA
11	once	TRBV5-5	-	TRBJ2-7	CASSFGYEQYF	TGTGCCAGCAGCTTCGGTTACGAGCAGTACTTC
18	-	TRBV4-2	-	TRBJ2-5	CASSSRAPVRQEGETQYF	TGTGCCAGCAGCTCAAGAGCTCCCGTCCGGCAGGAGGGGGAGACCCAGTACTTC
17	-	TRBV7-8	TRBD2	TRBJ2-5	CASSLEGLAGLQETQYF	TGTGCCAGCAGCTTAGAGGGACTAGCGGGACTTCAAGAGACCCAGTACTTC
16	-	TRBV2	TRBD2	TRBJ2-2	CASSGGGAGELGELFF	TGTGCCAGCAGCGGGGGGGGTGCGGGAGAACTCGGGGAGCTGTTTTTT
11	-	TRBV2	-	TRBJ1-3	CASSERNTIYF	TGTGCCAGCAGTGAACGGAACACCATATATTTT
15	-	TRBV2	TRBD1	TRBJ2-3	CAKSDRDRGSDTQYF	TGTGCCAAGTCAGACCGGGACAGGGGATCAGATACGCAGTATTTT
13	-	TRBV7-7	-	TRBJ2-5	CASSLGEYETQYF	TGTGCTAGCAGCTTAGGGGAGTACGAGACCCAGTACTTC
15	-	TRBV2	TRBD1	TRBJ2-5	CASSLGQGGAETQYF	TGTGCCAGCAGTCTCGGACAGGGGGGTGCGGAGACCCAGTACTTC
16	-	TRBV10-3	-	TRBJ1-6	CAISESLGSTNSPLHF	TGTGCCATCAGTGAGTCGCTGGGCTCTACGAATTCACCCCTCCACTTT
12	-	TRBV6-1	-	TRBJ2-5	CASSRIAETQYF	TGTGCCAGCAGTCGTATAGCTGAGACCCAGTACTTC
13	few	TRBV30	-	TRBJ1-1	CAWSPQMNTEAFF	TGTGCCTGGAGTCCGCAGATGAACACTGAAGCTTTCTTT
15	-	TRBV7-9	-	TRBJ2-3	CASSRQGAGTDTQYF	TGTGCCAGCAGCCGCCAAGGGGCGGGCACAGATACGCAGTATTTT
14	-	TRBV19	-	TRBJ1-1	CASSISRVNTEAFF	TGTGCCAGTAGTATAAGCCGGGTGAACACTGAAGCTTTCTTT
13	-	TRBV2	-	TRBJ2-7	CASSEYRAYEQYF	TGTGCCAGCAGTGAGTACAGGGCCTACGAGCAGTACTTC
14	-	TRBV2	-	TRBJ2-1	CASSEEALNNEQFF	TGTGCCAGCAGTGAGGAAGCGCTCAACAATGAGCAGTTCTTC
15	-	TRBV5-1	-	TRBJ2-7	CASSDQGAASYEQYF	TGCGCCAGCAGCGATCAAGGGGCGGCCTCCTACGAGCAGTACTTC
14	few	TRBV27	TRBD1	TRBJ1-1	CASSHRGRYTEAFF	TGTGCCAGCAGTCACAGGGGGCGATACACTGAAGCTTTCTTT
15	-	TRBV30	TRBD2	TRBJ2-3	CASPAGASGEDTQYF	TGTGCCTCCCCGGCGGGGGCTAGCGGGGAAGATACGCAGTATTTT
12	few	TRBV2	TRBD1	TRBJ1-6	CASRGGYSPLHF	TGTGCCAGCAGAGGGGGCTATTCACCCCTCCACTTT
14	-	TRBV6-6	-	TRBJ2-7	CASTTPTQGSEQYF	TGTGCCAGCACTACCCCGACTCAGGGGTCCGAGCAGTACTTC
13	-	TRBV6-1	-	TRBJ1-4	CASKAEVNEKLFF	TGTGCCAGCAAGGCGGAAGTTAATGAAAAACTGTTTTTT
15	-	TRBV19	-	TRBJ1-1	CASSYSGLLNTEAFF	TGTGCCAGTAGTTACTCGGGACTGCTGAACACTGAAGCTTTCTTT